The rows below give T cell receptor beta chains drawn from one sample of a study of sequential checkpoint blockade in melanoma. The table came from immunoSEQ multiplex PCR; TCRdb's copy has only in-frame clones and leaves some out. The table shows roughly 9,100 clones, with roughly 24% occurring only once. Sequences were derived from tumor tissue (inferred from file names), sampled from a patient given nivolumab and ipilimumab in sequence. These receptors were taken from a human donor with melanoma. Both conserved end residues are part of each CDR3. A D gene is named only where the DNA matches it firmly. Some rows mark clone size as missing; the rest say once, few, many or name a class of expanded clone.

J,length,V,D,size,CDR3,DNA
TRBJ2-1,16,TRBV5-1,NA,NA,CASSNEGLGYYNEQFF,TGCGCCAGCAGCAACGAAGGTTTGGGGTACTACAATGAGCAGTTCTTC
TRBJ2-6,14,TRBV19,NA,NA,CASSKDYGANVLTF,TGTGCCAGTAGCAAAGATTATGGGGCCAACGTCCTGACTTTC
TRBJ2-7,16,TRBV10-2,TRBD1,NA,CASSEPGQGAFYEQYF,TGCGCCAGCAGTGAGCCGGGACAGGGGGCTTTCTACGAGCAGTACTTC
TRBJ1-4,13,TRBV19,TRBD1,once,CASSMTGDEKLFF,TGTGCCAGTAGTATGACAGGGGATGAAAAACTGTTTTTT
TRBJ2-3,14,TRBV5-1,TRBD2,once,CATTSGGATDTQYF,TGCGCCACCACTAGCGGGGGGGCTACAGATACGCAGTATTTT
TRBJ2-7,16,TRBV6-8,NA,medium-sized,CASSYPNRRNSYEQYF,TGTGCCAGCAGTTACCCAAACAGGCGAAACTCCTACGAGCAGTACTTC
TRBJ1-5,13,TRBV28,NA,NA,CASRQGINQPQHF,TGTGCCAGCAGGCAGGGGATCAATCAGCCCCAGCATTTT
TRBJ1-3,15,TRBV28,TRBD1,few,CASSPDRGSGNTIYF,TGTGCCAGCAGCCCCGACAGGGGTTCTGGAAACACCATATATTTT
TRBJ2-7,16,TRBV6-8,NA,many,CASSYSKGPLVYEQYF,TGTGCCAGCAGTTACTCCAAAGGACCTTTAGTATACGAGCAGTACTTC
TRBJ1-2,15,TRBV6-8,NA,few,CASSTARRSNYGYTF,TGTGCCAGCAGTACCGCCCGGCGGTCAAACTATGGCTACACCTTC
TRBJ1-1,13,TRBV19,NA,few,CASKAREGTEAFF,TGTGCCAGTAAAGCACGGGAGGGCACTGAAGCTTTCTTT
TRBJ2-5,16,TRBV11-3,TRBD1,few,CASSSQSGQSRKTQYF,TGTGCCAGCAGCTCACAGTCGGGACAGTCTCGAAAGACCCAGTACTTC
TRBJ1-1,17,TRBV5-1,NA,NA,CASSLGSTGTVNTEAFF,TGCGCCAGCAGCTTGGGGAGTACCGGGACGGTGAACACTGAAGCTTTCTTT
TRBJ2-2,15,TRBV28,TRBD1,NA,CASSSGQGFPGELFF,TGTGCCAGCAGCTCTGGACAGGGTTTCCCCGGGGAGCTGTTTTTT
TRBJ2-7,13,TRBV28,NA,few,CASTLDGFYEQYF,TGTGCCAGCACCCTGGACGGATTCTACGAGCAGTACTTC
TRBJ2-5,15,TRBV6-8,NA,NA,CASRNLNGPQETQYF,TGTGCCAGCAGAAACCTGAACGGACCCCAAGAGACCCAGTACTTC
TRBJ2-5,17,TRBV6-8,TRBD1,NA,CASSYGTGGVYGETQYF,TGTGCCAGCAGTTACGGGACAGGGGGCGTATATGGAGAGACCCAGTACTTC
TRBJ2-5,14,TRBV28,NA,medium-sized,CASSLGGTRGAQYF,TGTGCCAGCAGTTTGGGGGGGACCAGGGGAGCCCAGTACTTC
TRBJ1-3,15,TRBV7-2,TRBD1,few,CASSPGQGFGNTIYF,TGTGCCAGCAGCCCGGGACAGGGATTTGGAAACACCATATATTTT
TRBJ2-5,13,TRBV23-1,TRBD1,few,CASSGQGQETQYF,TGCGCCAGCTCGGGACAGGGTCAAGAGACCCAGTACTTC
TRBJ2-5,17,TRBV11-3,TRBD2,few,CASSFLGLAGGPETQYF,TGTGCCAGCAGCTTCTTGGGACTAGCGGGGGGGCCGGAGACCCAGTACTTC
TRBJ2-2,17,TRBV11-3,TRBD2,few,CASRPEAGTSFTGELFF,TGTGCCAGCAGACCCGAGGCGGGGACTAGCTTCACCGGGGAGCTGTTTTTT